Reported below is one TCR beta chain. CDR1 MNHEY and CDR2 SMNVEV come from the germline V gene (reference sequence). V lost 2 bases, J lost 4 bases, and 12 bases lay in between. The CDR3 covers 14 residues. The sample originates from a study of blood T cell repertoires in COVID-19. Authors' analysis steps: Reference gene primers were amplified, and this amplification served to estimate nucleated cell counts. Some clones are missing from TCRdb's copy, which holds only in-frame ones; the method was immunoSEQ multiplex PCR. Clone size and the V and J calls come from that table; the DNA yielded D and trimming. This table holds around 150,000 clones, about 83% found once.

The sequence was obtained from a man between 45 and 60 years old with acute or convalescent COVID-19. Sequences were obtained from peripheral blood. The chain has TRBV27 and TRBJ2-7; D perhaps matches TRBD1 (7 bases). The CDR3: CASSLGAGGYEQYF. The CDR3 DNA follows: TGTGCCAGCAGTTTAGGGGCAGGGGGGTACGAGCAGTACTTC.